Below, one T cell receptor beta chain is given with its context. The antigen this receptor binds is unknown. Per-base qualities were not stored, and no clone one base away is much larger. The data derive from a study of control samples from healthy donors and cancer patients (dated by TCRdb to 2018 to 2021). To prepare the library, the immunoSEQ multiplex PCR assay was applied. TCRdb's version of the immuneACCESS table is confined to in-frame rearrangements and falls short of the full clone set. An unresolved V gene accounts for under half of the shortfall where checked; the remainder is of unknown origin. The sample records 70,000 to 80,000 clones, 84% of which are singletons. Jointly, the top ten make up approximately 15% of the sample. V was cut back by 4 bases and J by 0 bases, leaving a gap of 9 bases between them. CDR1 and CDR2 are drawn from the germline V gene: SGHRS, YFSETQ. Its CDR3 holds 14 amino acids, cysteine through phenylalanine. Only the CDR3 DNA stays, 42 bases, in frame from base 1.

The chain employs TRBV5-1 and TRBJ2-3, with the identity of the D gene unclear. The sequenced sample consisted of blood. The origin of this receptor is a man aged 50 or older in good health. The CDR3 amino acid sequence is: CASSPTHSTDTQYF. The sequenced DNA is TGCGCCAGCAGCCCAACCCATAGCACAGATACGCAGTATTTT.